Following are 26 T cell receptor beta chains from one sample sequenced in a study of identical twins. TCRdb processed the 5' RACE reads anew with MiXCR; each CDR3 protein has one entry. The sample has 400,000 to 500,000 distinct CDR3 sequences; less than 20% are singletons. The sample comprised naive T cells sorted from blood. The receptors shown here come from a man in his fifties in good health.

This clonotype was detected many times. This chain joins TRBV10-3 and TRBJ1-2, with no clear D. Trimming took 10 bases from V and 0 from J, leaving 15 bases between them. Germline values: CDR1 ENHRY, CDR2 SYGVKD. This CDR3 spans 14 amino acids. CDR3 nucleotides: TGTGCCACAGAGGACGGTTCCGCTAACTATGGCTACACCTTC. It is translated as CATEDGSANYGYTF.

The rearrangement links TRBV2 to TRBJ2-1; D remains unclear. The length of the CDR3 is 13 residues. Trimming shortened V by 4 bases and J by 6 bases, and 10 bases separated the two germline ends. Germline CDR1 SNHLY, CDR2 FYNNEI. This chain's CDR3 is CASSAFYRNEQFF. The CDR3 DNA follows: TGTGCCAGCAGTGCCTTTTATCGCAATGAGCAGTTCTTC.

This clonotype was detected a few times. The chain is built from TRBV20-1 and TRBJ1-2; D unresolved. In germline, CDR1 is DFQATT, CDR2 SNEGSKA (reference sequence). V was shortened by 6 bases and J by 0 bases, with 17 bases between the two germline ends. The CDR3 sequence is 15 residues long. CDR3 coding DNA: TGCAGTGCGAGTCGCAAGACGGCAGCTAACTATGGCTACACCTTC. Encoded protein: CSASRKTAANYGYTF.

This clonotype was found many times. This chain uses TRBV20-1 with TRBJ2-7; the D gene is possibly TRBD1 (6 bases). Between the trimmed V and J ends, which lost 3 bases and 5 bases, there was a span of 14 bases. In germline, CDR1 is DFQATT, CDR2 SNEGSKA (reference sequence). The CDR3 has 13 amino acids. The CDR3 spells CSASRQGLDEQYF. Here the CDR3 DNA reads TGCAGTGCTAGTCGCCAGGGGTTAGACGAGCAGTACTTC.

This chain uses TRBV12-3 or TRBV12-4 with TRBJ2-5; the D gene is possibly TRBD2 (5 bases). This CDR3 contains 15 residues. The V gene lost 6 bases and the J gene lost 7 bases, with 21 bases spanning the gap. CDR3 loop: CASSPQPDHAGTQYF. The CDR3 nucleotides are TGTGCCAGCAGCCCACAGCCCGATCATGCGGGGACCCAGTACTTC.

This clonotype came up a few times. A junction boundary mismatches the germline segment, possibly from a read error. The V and J genes are TRBV5-1 and TRBJ2-5; D is uncertain. Looked up from germline, CDR1 is SGHRS and CDR2 is YFSETQ. The CDR3 has 13 residues. Here the CDR3 DNA reads TGCGCCAGCAGCTTGGCTGGCAGGTCCATTGGAAACTTC. It specifies CASSLAGRSIGNF.

This clonotype came up a few times. The chain uses TRBV10-3 and TRBJ1-5; D gene unclear. CDR1 and CDR2 from the germline V gene are ENHRY and SYGVKD. Trimming shortened V by 0 bases and J by 0 bases, and 12 bases separated the two germline ends. The CDR3 sequence is 17 residues long. The CDR3 region is CAISESMVGYSNQPQHF. In DNA form, the CDR3 reads TGTGCCATCAGTGAGTCGATGGTAGGGTATAGCAATCAGCCCCAGCATTTT.

In this sample, this clonotype turned up a few times. The V and J genes are TRBV7-2 and TRBJ2-1; the match to TRBD2 covers 13 bases. The CDR3 sequence is 15 residues long. CDR1 is SGHTA and CDR2 is FQGNSA in the germline V gene. Trimming cost V 1 base and J 10 bases; bases outside gene matches: 4. The CDR3 region has the DNA TGTGCCAGCAGCTTAGTGGGGACTAGCGGGGAGGAGCAGTTCTTC. It codes for CASSLVGTSGEEQFF.

The chain employs TRBV19 and TRBJ1-2, with D possibly matching TRBD1 (6 bases). CDR3 length: 16 residues. The ends were cut back, 7 bases at V and 6 bases at J, with 24 bases in the middle. The germline V gene encodes CDR1 LNHDA and CDR2 SQIVND (reference sequence). The chain's CDR3 is CASKRGAFITQDGYTF. In nucleotides, the CDR3 is TGTGCCAGTAAGAGGGGGGCCTTTATTACGCAGGATGGCTACACCTTC.

This clonotype was counted between two and nine times. The chain joins TRBV19 to TRBJ1-1; D might be TRBD1 (5 bases). Trimming removed 4 bases from V and 5 bases from J, with 17 bases in between. Germline lookup yields CDR1 LNHDA and CDR2 SQIVND (reference sequence). CDR3 length: 15 amino acids. The CDR3 loop reads CASSNRQGGGTEAFF. Written as DNA, the CDR3 is TGTGCCAGTAGTAACCGTCAGGGAGGAGGTACTGAAGCTTTCTTT.

V and J are TRBV12-3 or TRBV12-4 and TRBJ1-1, with D maybe TRBD1 (6 bases). The CDR3 has 14 amino acids. V gave up 6 bases and J gave up 4 bases, with 15 bases separating them. The CDR3 loop reads CASRPQGRFTEAFF. The CDR3 region has the DNA TGTGCCAGCAGACCCCAGGGGCGGTTCACTGAAGCTTTCTTT.

There are a few counts of this clonotype. The V and J genes are TRBV20-1 and TRBJ2-7, with a tentative D call TRBD2 (6 bases). Between the trimmed V and J ends, which lost 6 bases and 0 bases, there was a span of 15 bases. Looked up from germline, CDR1 is DFQATT and CDR2 is SNEGSKA (reference sequence). The CDR3 has 14 amino acids. For the CDR3, the DNA is TGCAGTGCACCTACTAGCTGGAGCTCCTACGAGCAGTACTTC. Its translation is CSAPTSWSSYEQYF.

Ten or more counts support this clonotype. This sequence joins TRBV10-3 and TRBJ2-1; D assignment may be TRBD1 or TRBD2 (5 bases each). Germline V CDR1 and CDR2: ENHRY, SYGVKD. The CDR3 extends over 15 amino acids. V was clipped by 2 bases and J by 8 bases, with 16 bases between them. DNA for the CDR3: TGTGCCATCAGTGAGGGGGCACGAGGGCGGTATGAGCAGTTCTTC. This translates into CAISEGARGRYEQFF.

This sequence joins TRBV27 and TRBJ1-4, with TRBD1 matching 11 bases. Germline values: CDR1 MNHEY, CDR2 SMNVEV (reference sequence). The V segment lost 10 bases and the J segment 4 bases; nucleotides outside the gene matches: 5. The CDR3 is made up of 14 amino acids. Written as DNA, the CDR3 is TGTGCCACCGGGACAGGGGGACGTAATGAAAAACTGTTTTTT. Residues: CATGTGGRNEKLFF.

This clonotype was seen at least ten times. The chain recombines TRBV27 with TRBJ1-2, with D tentatively TRBD1 (6 bases). In germline, CDR1 is MNHEY, CDR2 SMNVEV (reference sequence). V gave up 3 bases and J gave up 2 bases, with 7 bases separating them. The length of the CDR3 is 13 residues. CDR3 amino acids: CASSFTGNYGYTF. CDR3 nucleotide sequence: TGTGCCAGCAGTTTTACAGGGAACTATGGCTACACCTTC.

In this sample, this clonotype turned up many times. The V gene is TRBV4-2, the J gene TRBJ1-4; 9 positions agree with TRBD1. Trimming took 5 bases from V and 4 from J; bases not matched to a gene: 5. Germline V gene sequence: CDR1 LGHNA, CDR2 YNFKEQ. The CDR3 is 15 residues long. CDR3 in DNA: TGTGCCAGCAGCGTAGGGACAGGGTTTAATGAAAAACTGTTTTTT. Its translation is CASSVGTGFNEKLFF.

This clonotype was seen a few times. The gene calls are TRBV18 and TRBJ1-2, with D perhaps TRBD1 (6 bases). V was clipped by 1 base and J by 0 bases, with 24 bases between them. Germline V gene lookup returns CDR1 KGHSH and CDR2 LQKENI. The CDR3 sequence is 20 residues long. The CDR3 region is CASSPLTPRAGVTTNYGYTF. Written as DNA, the CDR3 is TGTGCCAGCTCACCACTAACACCCCGGGCAGGGGTAACTACTAACTATGGCTACACCTTC.

This clonotype was observed many times. The rearrangement uses TRBV19 and TRBJ1-4, with D possibly matching TRBD1 (6 bases). The CDR3 covers 14 residues. Germline V lookup: CDR1 LNHDA, CDR2 SQIVND (reference sequence). V lost 10 bases and J 9 bases, leaving 21 bases between the germline ends. The CDR3 sequence: CATLSGQGRKKLFF. CDR3 bases: TGTGCCACATTGTCAGGGCAGGGGCGGAAAAAACTGTTTTTT. Together with reference TRBV19 and TRBJ1-4, the CDR3 gives the full variable domain: DGGITQSPKYLFRKEGQNVTLSCEQNLNHDAMYWYRQDPGQGLRLIYYSQIVNDFQKGDIAEGYSVSREKKESFPLTVTSAQKNPTAFYLCATLSGQGRKKLFFGSGTQLSVL.

CDR3 nucleotides: TGTGCCAGCAGCTCCCCAGTGGCGGGAGTCGCAGACAACGAGCAGTACTTC. It codes for CASSSPVAGVADNEQYF. The chain joins TRBV7-9 to TRBJ2-7; 7 positions match TRBD2. Per the germline V gene, CDR1 is SEHNR and CDR2 is FQNEAQ (reference sequence). The CDR3 runs to 17 residues. V shed 4 bases and J 5 bases; nucleotides not matched to a gene: 17.

This chain uses TRBV27 with TRBJ2-1, with D possibly matching TRBD2 (5 bases). Germline CDR1 MNHEY, CDR2 SMNVEV (reference sequence). This CDR3 contains 16 residues. V lost 0 bases, J lost 2 bases, and 11 bases lay in between. This CDR3 reads CASSLSLQRPYNEQFF. CDR3 nucleotide sequence: TGTGCCAGCAGTTTATCCCTGCAGCGGCCCTACAATGAGCAGTTCTTC.

The chain recombines TRBV24-1 with TRBJ1-5; tentatively, D is TRBD1 (5 bases). Germline values: CDR1 KGHDR, CDR2 SFDVKD. The CDR3 loop spans 13 amino acids. Deletions cut 5 bases from V and 4 bases from J, with 8 bases between. The CDR3 DNA reads TGTGCCACCAGTGCAGGGCGGAATCAGCCCCAGCATTTT. As protein: CATSAGRNQPQHF.

This clonotype appeared a few times. The CDR3 coding sequence is TGTGCCAGCAGCGACGGGGGTGGCTACACCTTC. Encoded protein: CASSDGGGYTF. The chain recombines TRBV4-2 with TRBJ1-2; D might be TRBD1 (5 bases). Per the germline V gene, CDR1 is LGHNA and CDR2 is YNFKEQ. V lost 5 bases and J lost 7, with 8 bases in between. This CDR3 has 11 residues.

This clonotype occurred a few times. The chain links TRBV12-3 or TRBV12-4 to TRBJ1-2, with unresolved D. There are 12 residues in the CDR3. V was cut by 5 bases and J by 7 bases, with 11 bases left in between. DNA for the CDR3: TGTGCCAGCAGTCCAGGTGGGGTTGGCTACACCTTC. Its translation: CASSPGGVGYTF.

The gene calls are TRBV5-4 and TRBJ2-3, with 10 bases identical to TRBD2. There are 15 residues in the CDR3. J was trimmed by 3 bases and V by 4 bases; bases with no gene match: 5. Germline V gene data show CDR1 as SGHNT and CDR2 as YYREEE (reference sequence). In nucleotides, the CDR3 is TGTGCCAGCAGCCTACTAGCGGGACGTACAGATACGCAGTATTTT. Translating gives CASSLLAGRTDTQYF.

In its sample, this clonotype was seen a few times. For the CDR3, the DNA is TGCAGTGTCCCGGGACTAGCGGGAGGAAGGACAGATACGCAGTATTTT. Amino acid sequence: CSVPGLAGGRTDTQYF. V is TRBV20-1 and J is TRBJ2-3; 15 bases fit TRBD2. The CDR3 is 16 amino acids. The germline V gene encodes CDR1 DFQATT and CDR2 SNEGSKA (reference sequence). V lost 7 bases, J lost 3 bases, and 8 bases stayed unmatched.

This chain joins TRBV4-2 and TRBJ1-1, with D uncertain. Germline V gives CDR1 LGHNA, CDR2 YNFKEQ. The V end lost 2 bases, the J end lost 5 bases, and 9 bases lay between the germline ends. This CDR3 is built from 13 residues. The CDR3 sequence: CASSQRIGTEAFF. CDR3 sequence (DNA): TGTGCCAGCAGCCAAAGGATTGGTACTGAAGCTTTCTTT.